The TCR beta chain under discussion was sequenced for a study of beta chain features in type 1 diabetes (dated by TCRdb to 2016 to 2018). With respect to the entire study: No differences in mean age, gender distribution, total cell number or subset yield were found between patients and healthy donors. Regulatory and stem cell-like memory subsets were isolated from only 8 patients and roughly eight healthy donors, whereas naive and central memory subsets came from all 30 or so donors. Across all samples, about 110 million sorted cells were examined, and cell number per subset correlated strongly with RNA yield. In the study, recently diagnosed type 1 diabetes patients and matched healthy donors were compared on the TCRB repertoires of their sorted circulating CD4+ T cell subsets. What the study reported, not specific to this receptor: Type 1 diabetes patients showed a moderate but significant shortening of TCRB CDR3 length in all four CD4+ subsets. Shorter templates might be favored by PCR, yet because patient and control samples were amplified and corrected together, any such skew would affect both groups equally. Because cDNA was sequenced instead of genomic DNA, highly expressing activated cells could be over-represented, though the groups showed no difference in activation or CD3 levels. Naive, central memory and regulatory TCRB repertoires appeared to be more alike among patients than among healthy donors. Because the HLA sub-analyses included only small numbers of individuals, any influence of HLA type on TCRB rearrangement was left unresolved. Fewer insertions and more nucleotide deletions at VDJ recombination sites were observed in patients with type 1 diabetes, implying thymic rearrangement abnormalities.

Trimming leaves V shorter by 7 bases and J shorter by 7 bases, with the junction holding 18 bases beyond the gene matches. CDR1 is given as MRHNA and CDR2 as SNTAGT, both from the germline V gene. Inclusive of the bounding cysteine and phenylalanine, the CDR3 is 16 residues long. The CDR3 DNA has 48 bases and is translated from base 1. This clone was detected only a few times. Its antigen is currently not known. It has no much larger one-base neighbor in the sample; base qualities were not kept. All of the isolated RNA was reverse transcribed with the High Capacity cDNA Reverse Transcription Kit, so expressed TCRB transcripts were sequenced. Naive, central memory and regulatory T cell samples underwent deep immunoSEQ sequencing, averaging about 3.5 million total reads per sample. Sorted cells were lysed in RLT buffer, and RNA was extracted using DNase-treated RNeasy Micro or Mini kits according to cell number. Each cell subset was processed separately to prevent cross-contamination, with patient and healthy donor samples processed together. TCRB sequences were amplified from cDNA with the immunoSEQ multiplex PCR, producing 87-bp fragments spanning the CDR3 region. Sequencing of the amplicons was performed on the Illumina HiSeq platform. Per the source publication's procedure: Synthetic template baselines were used to correct PCR bias computationally, reads within Hamming distance 2 were collapsed, and singletons that could not be merged were discarded. By aligning reads against IMGT, V, D and J genes, CDR3 length, and insertions or deletions at six rearrangement sites were assigned. Clonotype counts were normalized to sorted cell number within each subset before computing true diversity and Gini coefficients with the tcR R package. Repertoire sharing was quantified using the overlap coefficient calculated on TCRB nucleotide sequences. As stored in TCRdb, this immuneACCESS dataset retains in-frame rearrangements with V and J assigned. A fraction of the clones does not appear; measured against another copy, unresolved V genes explain less than half of the discrepancy, and the remainder lacks a known reason. V, J and clone size were drawn from that table, and D and trimming were deduced from the DNA. This sample gives about 340,000 clones in total; about a tenth of them show up just once. About 1% of the sample is in the top ten clones.

From each donor, a single peripheral blood sample of 95 to 150 mL on average was drawn into heparinised tubes. Naive, central memory, regulatory and stem cell-like memory CD4+ T cells were sorted on a BD FACSAria II using a panel including CD45RO, CCR7, CD25, CD127, CD95 and CD27. Every sorted population had a purity above 98%. PBMCs were isolated right away by Lymphoprep density gradient centrifugation and were stained directly, without culture. Samples were stained and sorted in pairs, with one healthy donor and one patient per experiment, so that batch effects were minimized. Recombination linked TRBV6-4 to TRBJ1-2; 7 middle bases align to TRBD1. The sequence was collected from a young man with type 1 diabetes. Sequencing used central memory CD4+ T cells from blood. The CDR3: CASTPGAGGTMRGYTF. Here is the DNA: TGTGCCAGCACCCCAGGGGCAGGGGGAACAATGCGTGGCTACACCTTC.